This entry is about one T cell receptor (beta chain). The source of the sample is a study of T cells in Graves' hyperthyroidism and ophthalmopathy. Authors of the study amplified TCR beta CDR3 regions from RNA transcripts. First-round RT-PCR of the TCR CDR3 relied on the HTBI primer set. Each CDR3 protein is one row after TCRdb ran MiXCR on the multiplex PCR reads. This table has 400,000 or so distinct CDR3 sequences, roughly 15% appearing once. Sequenced material: blood. The sequence was collected from a woman aged 25 to 39 with Graves' ophthalmopathy.

The CDR3 sequence is CASSLGQGGFQPQHF. Written as DNA, the CDR3 is TGTGCCAGCAGCTTGGGGCAGGGTGGTTTTCAGCCCCAGCATTTT. The rearrangement joins TRBV5-8 to TRBJ1-5, with D possibly matching TRBD1 (5 bases). This CDR3 comprises 15 residues. CDR1 and CDR2 (germline): SGHTS, YDEGEE. The V and J ends lost 0 bases and 6 bases respectively, with 13 bases between them.